What follows are 15 T cell receptor beta chains derived from one specimen sequenced in a study of blood T cell repertoires in COVID-19. The method was immunoSEQ multiplex PCR; TCRdb's version includes in-frame clones alone and lacks a portion of them. The table shows about 68,000 clones, with roughly 80% occurring only once. Sequenced material: peripheral blood. The receptor source for this set is a woman between 50 and 59 years old with acute or convalescent COVID-19.

The chain carries TRBV2 and TRBJ2-5, with 8 bases matching TRBD1. Germline CDR1 is SNHLY and CDR2 is FYNNEI. This CDR3 is 13 amino acids long. The V segment lost 6 bases and the J segment 1 base; nucleotides outside the gene matches: 1. The CDR3 DNA follows: TGTGCCAGCAGCGGACAGGGCCAAGAGACCCAGTACTTC. Amino acid sequence: CASSGQGQETQYF.

The rearrangement uses TRBV6-5 and TRBJ1-1; D not resolved. The germline V gene has CDR1 MNHEY and CDR2 SVGAGI. Trimming took 8 bases from V and 7 from J, leaving 14 bases between them. The CDR3 is 12 amino acids. The CDR3 sequence is CASGTFLFEAFF. The CDR3 nucleotides are TGTGCCAGCGGTACATTCTTATTTGAAGCTTTCTTT.

V gene TRBV7-6 combines with J gene TRBJ2-6; perhaps TRBD2 as D (5 bases). The CDR3 has 21 residues. Trimming cost V 5 bases and J 1 base, with 27 bases left between them. Germline V gives CDR1 SGHVS, CDR2 FNYEAQ. DNA for the CDR3: TGTGCCAGCAGCCGATCGGGTCGGGGAGACCCTCCCTTATCTGGGGCCAACGTCCTGACTTTC. Translated, it gives CASSRSGRGDPPLSGANVLTF.

V is TRBV7-3 and J is TRBJ1-1; D may be TRBD1 (6 bases). This CDR3 is built from 13 residues. Trimming removed 5 bases from V and 2 bases from J, with 9 bases in between. The germline V gene has CDR1 SGHTA and CDR2 FQGTGA. CDR3 region: CASSKGTNTEAFF. The CDR3 DNA reads TGTGCCAGCAGCAAAGGGACAAACACTGAAGCTTTCTTT.

The chain combines TRBV30 with TRBJ2-7; TRBD2 is a possible D gene (5 bases). V was shortened by 4 bases and J by 0 bases, with 13 bases between the two germline ends. CDR3 length equals 14 residues. Per the germline V gene, CDR1 is GTSNPN and CDR2 is SVGIG (reference sequence). CDR3 sequence (DNA): TGTGCCTGGAATCGGGGTATCGGCTCCTACGAGCAGTACTTC. Its translation: CAWNRGIGSYEQYF. Full variable domain (missing parts from reference TRBV30 and TRBJ2-7): SQTIHQWPATLVQPVGSPLSLECTVEGTSNPNLYWYRQAAGRGLQLLFYSVGIGQISSEVPQNLSASRPQDRQFILSSKKLLLSDSGFYLCAWNRGIGSYEQYFGPGTRLTVT.

The rearrangement uses TRBV27 and TRBJ2-7; D is uncertain. The germline V and J ends were trimmed by 2 bases and 4 bases, with 9 bases remaining between them. The CDR3 is 13 amino acids. Germline V lookup: CDR1 MNHEY, CDR2 SMNVEV (reference sequence). The CDR3 region has the DNA TGTGCCAGCAGTTTAGGCCCCGATTACGAGCAGTACTTC. Amino acids: CASSLGPDYEQYF.

This chain links TRBV12-1 with TRBJ2-5; TRBD2 reflects the table's D call only, with no check against the DNA. TRBV12-1 has pseudogene status. The CDR3 covers 18 residues. The CDR3 sequence: CARPPTSGGFTGGETQYF. DNA of the CDR3: TGTGCCAGACCCCCGACTAGCGGGGGCTTCACCGGGGGGGAGACCCAGTACTTC.

This chain connects TRBV5-1 to TRBJ1-1; D unresolved. The CDR3 sequence is 14 residues long. Per the germline V gene, CDR1 is SGHRS and CDR2 is YFSETQ. Trimming took off 2 bases at V and 4 bases at J, with 12 bases between the two ends. CDR3 region: CASSLAGFGTEAFF. The CDR3 nucleotides read TGCGCCAGCAGCTTAGCGGGGTTCGGCACTGAAGCTTTCTTT. The full variable domain, rest sourced from reference TRBV5-1 and TRBJ1-1, is KAGVTQTPRYLIKTRGQQVTLSCSPISGHRSVSWYQQTPGQGLQFLFEYFSETQRNKGNFPGRFSGRQFSNSRSEMNVSTLELGDSALYLCASSLAGFGTEAFFGQGTRLTVV.

The chain couples TRBV20-1 to TRBJ2-1, with a possible D match to TRBD1 (6 bases). V was trimmed by 3 bases and J by 5 bases, leaving 17 bases between them. CDR1 and CDR2 (germline): DFQATT, SNEGSKA (reference sequence). The CDR3 has 15 amino acids. The CDR3 bases are TGCAGTGCTAGTGCGAACAGGGTTCTCGACAATGAGCAGTTCTTC. The encoded protein is CSASANRVLDNEQFF.

The chain recombines TRBV21-1 with TRBJ1-2; the DNA was not used to check the table's D call, TRBD1. TRBV21-1 is a listed pseudogene. The CDR3 has 16 residues. For the CDR3, the DNA is TGTGCCAGCCGGAAAACCGGGACAGGGCCCTGGGATGGCTACACCTTC. This codes for CASRKTGTGPWDGYTF.

This sequence joins TRBV29-1 and TRBJ1-1, with TRBD1 matching 9 bases. Unmatched junction bases numbered 19, after V lost 7 bases and J lost 4 bases. The germline gives CDR1 SQVTM, CDR2 ANQGSEA. This CDR3 comprises 17 residues. The CDR3 loop is CSAPAGTGFWSGTEAFF. The CDR3 DNA reads TGCAGCGCCCCGGCAGGGACAGGGTTTTGGTCTGGCACTGAAGCTTTCTTT.

The V call is TRBV27, the J call TRBJ2-7, with 8 bases that match TRBD2. This CDR3 is built from 14 residues. Trimming at V came to 7 bases and at J to 1 base, leaving 6 bases not matched to a gene. Germline V gives CDR1 MNHEY, CDR2 SMNVEV (reference sequence). CDR3 sequence (DNA): TGTGCCAGCAAAGAAGCGGGAGAATCCTACGAGCAGTACTTC. Its protein is CASKEAGESYEQYF.

This clone is labeled as medium-sized. The chain joins TRBV6-4 to TRBJ2-3; 9 nucleotides agree with TRBD2. Germline V gives CDR1 MRHNA, CDR2 SNTAGT. This CDR3 region has 14 residues. V trimming: 3 bases; J trimming: 8 bases; junction bases outside the gene matches: 6. DNA for the CDR3: TGTGCCAGCAGTGAGCTAGCGGGGAGGGGTACGCAGTATTTT. Encoded protein: CASSELAGRGTQYF.

The chain is built from TRBV7-9 and TRBJ2-1; D is possibly TRBD2 (6 bases). The V end lost 5 bases, the J end lost 4 bases, and 18 bases lay between the germline ends. The V gene's germline CDR1 is SEHNR and CDR2 FQNEAQ (reference sequence). This CDR3 has 16 amino acids. The CDR3 sequence is CASSPHVSGVYNEQFF. As DNA, the CDR3 is TGTGCCAGCAGCCCCCACGTTAGCGGAGTATACAATGAGCAGTTCTTC.

The rearrangement uses TRBV7-2 and TRBJ1-5, with D unclear. Trimming removed 4 bases from V and 3 bases from J, with 4 bases in between. The CDR3 has 12 amino acids. CDR1 and CDR2 (germline): SGHTA, FQGNSA. The CDR3: CASSWANQPQHF. CDR3 nucleotide sequence: TGTGCCAGCAGCTGGGCCAATCAGCCCCAGCATTTT.